The rows below give T cell receptor beta chains drawn from one sample of a study of T cells expressing NK-cell markers. TCRdb reprocessed the 5' RACE reads and stores each CDR3 protein as one record, lacking DNA. The specimen's table records about 460,000 distinct CDR3 sequences. Sequenced input: blood T cells: a sorted CD56 or NKG2C T cell subset, CD4+ or CD8+ T cells, or bulk PBMC T cells (not recorded which). These receptors were obtained from a woman between 45 and 65 years old in good health. Both conserved end residues are part of each CDR3.

j_call: TRBJ2-2; v_call: TRBV5-1; cdr3_length: 16; cdr3_aa: CASSWPSGQGAGELFF
j_call: TRBJ2-1; v_call: TRBV11-2; cdr3_length: 15; cdr3_aa: CASSLGLLAGTEQFF
j_call: TRBJ1-1; v_call: TRBV10-2; cdr3_length: 14; cdr3_aa: CASQGIGTNTEAFF
j_call: TRBJ2-4; v_call: TRBV28; cdr3_length: 15; cdr3_aa: CASSPTVFAKNIQYF
j_call: TRBJ2-1; v_call: TRBV5-5; cdr3_length: 12; cdr3_aa: CASTPGRDRQFF
j_call: TRBJ2-2; v_call: TRBV4-1; cdr3_length: 15; cdr3_aa: CASSSETTGAGELFF
j_call: TRBJ1-2; v_call: TRBV4-1; cdr3_length: 12; cdr3_aa: CASSHPVFGYTF
j_call: TRBJ2-5; v_call: TRBV12-3/TRBV12-4; cdr3_length: 19; cdr3_aa: CASSLSRLGRRNVEETQYF
j_call: TRBJ1-2; v_call: TRBV5-4; cdr3_length: 15; cdr3_aa: CASSHDRREHYGYTF
j_call: TRBJ1-1; v_call: TRBV29-1; cdr3_length: 13; cdr3_aa: CSVYVKGGTEAFF
j_call: TRBJ2-3; v_call: TRBV5-1; cdr3_length: 15; cdr3_aa: CASSFFGGEGDTQYF
j_call: TRBJ1-6; v_call: TRBV6-5; cdr3_length: 17; cdr3_aa: CASSYSGIGTVNSPLHF
j_call: TRBJ2-7; v_call: TRBV12-3/TRBV12-4; cdr3_length: 14; cdr3_aa: CASGTGTGVGEQYF
j_call: TRBJ2-3; v_call: TRBV5-5; cdr3_length: 15; cdr3_aa: CASRLTGWRTDTQYF
j_call: TRBJ2-7; v_call: TRBV10-3; cdr3_length: 14; cdr3_aa: CAISEVLQGGEQYF
j_call: TRBJ2-1; v_call: TRBV12-3/TRBV12-4; cdr3_length: 13; cdr3_aa: CASRRGVRNEQFF
j_call: TRBJ2-3; v_call: TRBV6-2/TRBV6-3; cdr3_length: 17; cdr3_aa: CASSYPSGLSGTDTQYF
j_call: TRBJ1-2; v_call: TRBV7-9; cdr3_length: 14; cdr3_aa: CASSLGGSGYGYTF
j_call: TRBJ1-2; v_call: TRBV2; cdr3_length: 12; cdr3_aa: CASNRMGYGYTF
j_call: TRBJ2-7; v_call: TRBV5-1; cdr3_length: 14; cdr3_aa: CASSLVLGTYEQYF
j_call: TRBJ2-3; v_call: TRBV20-1; cdr3_length: 13; cdr3_aa: CSAEGEGADTQYF
j_call: TRBJ2-2; v_call: TRBV2; cdr3_length: 16; cdr3_aa: CASTAATSRNTGELFF
j_call: TRBJ2-2; v_call: TRBV6-6; cdr3_length: 17; cdr3_aa: CASSYASGTPNTGELFF
j_call: TRBJ2-7; v_call: TRBV12-3/TRBV12-4; cdr3_length: 14; cdr3_aa: CASRSTGGVYEQYF
j_call: TRBJ2-1; v_call: TRBV6-5; cdr3_length: 17; cdr3_aa: CASTLVGGVSSYNEQFF
j_call: TRBJ2-3; v_call: TRBV25-1; cdr3_length: 15; cdr3_aa: CASSILERDTDTQYF
j_call: TRBJ2-2; v_call: TRBV7-2; cdr3_length: 13; cdr3_aa: CASSPRRSGELFF
j_call: TRBJ2-3; v_call: TRBV11-1; cdr3_length: 16; cdr3_aa: CASSLVGTRGVDTQYF
j_call: TRBJ2-1; v_call: TRBV7-6; cdr3_length: 16; cdr3_aa: CASSLQGGRDPEEQFF
j_call: TRBJ2-2; v_call: TRBV10-2; cdr3_length: 12; cdr3_aa: CASRGGSGELFF
j_call: TRBJ2-3; v_call: TRBV18; cdr3_length: 15; cdr3_aa: CASSLAGVTSDTQYF
j_call: TRBJ2-3; v_call: TRBV7-3; cdr3_length: 18; cdr3_aa: CASSPGPRTSGYTDTQYF
j_call: TRBJ2-5; v_call: TRBV25-1; cdr3_length: 15; cdr3_aa: CASSVEREGGETQYF
j_call: TRBJ2-2; v_call: TRBV11-2; cdr3_length: 16; cdr3_aa: CASSLGRLVVPGELFF
j_call: TRBJ2-2; v_call: TRBV18; cdr3_length: 12; cdr3_aa: CASSPSTQELFF
j_call: TRBJ2-3; v_call: TRBV5-1; cdr3_length: 16; cdr3_aa: CASSAGLARIGGTQYF